A selection of T cell receptor beta chains follows, all from one sample in a study of blood T cells in healthy people across ages. One entry per CDR3 protein results from TCRdb running MiXCR on the 5' RACE reads. This sample carries 1.5 million to 2 million distinct CDR3 sequences, approximately 32% of them seen once, and the ten largest clones take 11%. The sequenced material came from blood. The receptors derive from a woman between 25 and 40 years old in good health. The CDR3 runs from the conserved cysteine through the conserved F or W. Fields, in order: clone size, V gene, D gene, J gene, CDR3 protein, CDR3 DNA. D genes are given only for firm matches. For some rows the clone size is stated as once, few or many, or as a class when expanded; others skip it.

>once|TRBV29-1|TRBD1|TRBJ2-1
CSVDTKPRTGGYNEQFF
TGCAGCGTTGACACCAAACCCAGGACAGGGGGTTACAATGAGCAGTTCTTC
>NA|TRBV7-9|TRBD1|TRBJ1-5
CASSPLGTGGNQPQHF
TGTGCCAGCAGCCCACTCGGGACAGGGGGCAATCAGCCCCAGCATTTT
>NA|TRBV6-9|TRBD1|TRBJ1-4
CASRDSLMGGEKLFF
TGTGCCAGCCGGGACAGTTTAATGGGTGGGGAAAAACTGTTTTTT
>NA|TRBV18|NA|TRBJ2-7
CASSPPEGMGEQYF
TGTGCCAGCTCACCACCCGAGGGGATGGGTGAGCAGTACTTC
>NA|TRBV7-2|TRBD2|TRBJ2-7
CASTLRPVLSGGQSSYEQYF
TGTGCCAGCACCCTCCGGCCCGTGTTGAGCGGGGGGCAGAGCTCCTACGAGCAGTACTTC
>NA|TRBV20-1|NA|TRBJ1-2
CSASLQGTDYGYTF
TGCAGTGCTAGTCTACAGGGTACGGACTATGGCTACACCTTC
>NA|TRBV20-1|NA|TRBJ1-4
CSARPGFNEKLFF
TGCAGTGCTAGACCAGGGTTTAATGAAAAACTGTTTTTT
>NA|TRBV20-1|NA|TRBJ2-1
CSAGIYNEQFF
TGCAGTGCGGGAATCTACAATGAGCAGTTCTTC
>NA|TRBV4-2|NA|TRBJ2-6
CASSQMLANVLTF
TGTGCCAGCAGCCAAATGCTGGCCAACGTCCTGACTTTC
>many|TRBV15|NA|TRBJ2-7
CATSRVGGTYEQYF
TGTGCCACCAGCAGAGTTGGGGGAACCTACGAGCAGTACTTC
>NA|TRBV9|TRBD2|TRBJ2-3
CASSKIAGGPGTDTQYF
TGTGCCAGCAGCAAAATAGCGGGGGGGCCTGGCACAGATACGCAGTATTTT
>few|TRBV27|TRBD2|TRBJ2-7
CASSFQGGSYNEQYF
TGTGCCAGCAGTTTCCAAGGCGGGAGCTACAATGAGCAGTACTTC
>NA|TRBV7-9|NA|TRBJ1-1
CASSLVNTVGEAFF
TGTGCCAGCAGCTTAGTGAATACAGTGGGCGAAGCTTTCTTT
>NA|TRBV20-1|NA|TRBJ2-7
CSAPPTHSDEQYF
TGCAGTGCACCCCCAACTCATTCAGACGAGCAGTACTTC
>NA|TRBV18|TRBD1|TRBJ1-1
CASSPLGDRDTEAFF
TGTGCCAGCTCACCACTAGGCGACAGGGACACTGAAGCTTTCTTT
>NA|TRBV6-1|NA|TRBJ2-1
CASSEDGVNEQFF
TGTGCCAGCAGTGAAGATGGGGTTAATGAGCAGTTCTTC
>NA|TRBV9|NA|TRBJ2-3
CASSDLSGAQYF
TGTGCCAGCAGCGATCTTAGCGGTGCGCAGTATTTT
>NA|TRBV6-2/TRBV6-3|NA|TRBJ1-1
CASSYDLLAFF
TGTGCCAGCAGTTACGACCTGCTAGCTTTCTTT
>NA|TRBV20-1|NA|TRBJ2-7
CSAREASFGYEQYF
TGCAGTGCTAGAGAGGCTAGCTTCGGGTACGAGCAGTACTTC
>many|TRBV29-1|NA|TRBJ1-1
CSVVKNTEAFF
TGCAGTGTTGTGAAGAACACTGAAGCTTTCTTT
>many|TRBV4-1|NA|TRBJ2-1
CASSQELGEPYNEQFF
TGCGCCAGCAGCCAAGAATTAGGGGAACCCTACAATGAGCAGTTCTTC
>NA|TRBV6-1|NA|TRBJ2-7
CASGTHVGYEQYF
TGTGCCAGCGGAACACACGTGGGCTACGAGCAGTACTTC
>NA|TRBV12-3/TRBV12-4|TRBD2|TRBJ2-7
CASSLSGSGSYEQYF
TGTGCCAGCAGTTTGAGCGGGAGTGGCTCCTACGAGCAGTACTTC
>NA|TRBV4-1|TRBD2|TRBJ2-3
CASSPSILAGGTDTQYF
TGCGCCAGCAGCCCCTCAATACTAGCGGGAGGCACAGATACGCAGTATTTT
>few|TRBV21-1|NA|TRBJ1-4
CASSKVARVPTTNEKLFF
TGTGCCAGCAGCAAAGTTGCCAGAGTCCCGACAACTAATGAAAAACTGTTTTTT
>NA|TRBV7-9|TRBD2|TRBJ2-1
CAALMGLAYNEQFF
TGTGCCGCCCTGATGGGACTAGCGTACAATGAGCAGTTCTTC
>NA|TRBV6-5|TRBD1|TRBJ1-1
CASSPDRVGVTEAFF
TGTGCCAGCTCACCGGACAGGGTAGGGGTCACTGAAGCTTTCTTT
>NA|TRBV27|TRBD1|TRBJ2-6
CASSLAYLGQDSGANVLTF
TGTGCCAGCAGTTTAGCCTACCTCGGACAGGACTCTGGGGCCAACGTCCTGACTTTC
>once|TRBV27|TRBD2|TRBJ2-2
CASSLWASGANTGELFF
TGTGCCAGCAGTTTATGGGCTAGCGGGGCAAACACCGGGGAGCTGTTTTTT
>few|TRBV12-3/TRBV12-4|NA|TRBJ1-2
CASTLSNYGYTF
TGTGCCAGCACCCTTTCTAACTATGGCTACACCTTC
>NA|TRBV20-1|NA|TRBJ2-1
CSARDRTGASYNEQFF
TGCAGTGCTAGAGATCGGACGGGGGCTTCCTACAATGAGCAGTTCTTC
>few|TRBV20-1|TRBD1|TRBJ2-3
CSAILRTGSPINTQYF
TGCAGTGCTATCCTTAGGACAGGGTCGCCCATAAATACGCAGTATTTT
>NA|TRBV7-2|NA|TRBJ1-4
CASSLEGLRPNEKLFF
TGTGCCAGTAGCTTAGAGGGACTGCGGCCTAATGAAAAACTGTTTTTT
>few|TRBV29-1|TRBD2|TRBJ2-1
CSVEDNVYEAGGYNEQFF
TGCAGCGTTGAAGATAACGTATATGAGGCGGGAGGTTACAATGAGCAGTTCTTC
>NA|TRBV5-1|NA|TRBJ2-3
CASSFISPDTQYF
TGCGCCAGCAGCTTCATTAGCCCAGATACGCAGTATTTT
>NA|TRBV6-2/TRBV6-3|NA|TRBJ2-7
CASSYAVAEYEQYF
TGTGCCAGCAGTTACGCAGTAGCCGAGTACGAGCAGTACTTC
>NA|TRBV20-1|TRBD1|TRBJ1-6
CSARDLDRESSSPLHF
TGCAGTGCTAGAGACTTAGACAGGGAAAGTAGTTCACCCCTCCACTTT
>few|TRBV4-1|NA|TRBJ2-7
CASSQDGEAQYF
TGCGCCAGCAGCCAAGACGGGGAGGCGCAGTACTTC
>once|TRBV9|TRBD1|TRBJ1-1
CASSSRTGAEAFF
TGTGCCAGCAGCTCCCGGACAGGGGCTGAAGCTTTCTTT
>NA|TRBV7-3|NA|TRBJ2-3
CASSFPDGSVAPSDFTDTQYF
TGTGCCAGCAGCTTCCCGGACGGTAGTGTCGCGCCTAGCGATTTCACAGATACGCAGTATTTT
>few|TRBV2|TRBD2|TRBJ2-5
CASIGLAGGLQETQYF
TGTGCCAGCATCGGGCTAGCGGGGGGACTTCAAGAGACCCAGTACTTC
>NA|TRBV4-1|TRBD1|TRBJ2-7
CASSQGQGFEQYF
TGCGCCAGCAGCCAGGGACAGGGCTTCGAGCAGTACTTC
>NA|TRBV20-1|NA|TRBJ1-5
CSARDFGGPGNQPQHF
TGCAGTGCTAGAGATTTCGGAGGGCCGGGCAATCAGCCCCAGCATTTT
>NA|TRBV6-6|TRBD2|TRBJ2-1
CASRSTSGASSYNEQFF
TGTGCCAGCAGGTCCACTAGCGGGGCCTCATCCTACAATGAGCAGTTCTTC
>NA|TRBV20-1|NA|TRBJ1-1
CSARAASPNTEAFF
TGCAGTGCTAGAGCGGCCAGCCCGAACACTGAAGCTTTCTTT
>NA|TRBV6-1|NA|TRBJ2-2
CASSEWRSGELFF
TGTGCCAGCAGTGAATGGAGGAGCGGGGAGCTGTTTTTT
>many|TRBV6-4|NA|TRBJ1-6
CASSEGDENSPLHF
TGTGCCAGCAGTGAAGGAGATGAGAATTCACCCCTCCACTTT
>NA|TRBV29-1|NA|TRBJ2-1
CSVGRGARNEQFF
TGCAGCGTTGGACGGGGGGCTAGGAATGAGCAGTTCTTC
>few|TRBV4-1|TRBD2|TRBJ2-5
CASSLHSGGEETQYF
TGCGCCAGCAGCCTCCATTCGGGAGGAGAAGAGACCCAGTACTTC
>few|TRBV28|NA|TRBJ2-4
CATGFEGIQYF
TGTGCCACAGGATTTGAGGGCATTCAGTACTTC
>NA|TRBV20-1|TRBD2|TRBJ2-1
CSARDRLGRSGNEQFF
TGCAGTGCTAGAGATCGGCTCGGGAGGTCGGGGAATGAGCAGTTCTTC
>NA|TRBV6-5|TRBD1|TRBJ1-1
CASYRGHDTEAFF
TGTGCCAGCTACAGGGGGCATGACACTGAAGCTTTCTTT